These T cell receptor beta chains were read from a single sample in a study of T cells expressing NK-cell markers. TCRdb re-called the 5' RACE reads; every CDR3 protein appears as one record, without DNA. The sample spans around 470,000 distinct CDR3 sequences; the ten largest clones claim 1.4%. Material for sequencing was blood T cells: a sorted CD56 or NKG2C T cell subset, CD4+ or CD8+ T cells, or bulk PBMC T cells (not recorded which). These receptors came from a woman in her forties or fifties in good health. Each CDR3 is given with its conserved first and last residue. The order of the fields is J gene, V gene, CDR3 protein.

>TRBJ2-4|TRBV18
CASSPSGGNIQYF
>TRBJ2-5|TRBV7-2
CASSFTTSGIAETQYF
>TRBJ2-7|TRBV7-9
CASRNFTTGLAYEQYF
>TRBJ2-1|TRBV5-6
CASSLPGQGLAEQFF
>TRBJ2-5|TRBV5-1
CASSPLGGTGETQYF
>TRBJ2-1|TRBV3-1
CASSRQGTPHNEQFF
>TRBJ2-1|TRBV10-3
CAIRNRDSGEQFF
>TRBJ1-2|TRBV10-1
CASSPDRLGGYTF
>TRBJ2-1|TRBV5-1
CASSLATSGSGNEQFF
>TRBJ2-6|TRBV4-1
CASSQGRQGPSGANVLTF
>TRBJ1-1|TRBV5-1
CASSLDGGRNTEAFF
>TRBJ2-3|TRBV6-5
CASRTTGSSTDTQYF
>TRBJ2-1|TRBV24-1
CATSEESYNEQFF
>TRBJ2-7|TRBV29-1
CSAAGGSGTYEQYF
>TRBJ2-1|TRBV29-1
CSAARDTGNEQFF
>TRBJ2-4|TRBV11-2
CASTRSGTSGSIQYF
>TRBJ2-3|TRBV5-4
CASKSGVGGTDTQYF